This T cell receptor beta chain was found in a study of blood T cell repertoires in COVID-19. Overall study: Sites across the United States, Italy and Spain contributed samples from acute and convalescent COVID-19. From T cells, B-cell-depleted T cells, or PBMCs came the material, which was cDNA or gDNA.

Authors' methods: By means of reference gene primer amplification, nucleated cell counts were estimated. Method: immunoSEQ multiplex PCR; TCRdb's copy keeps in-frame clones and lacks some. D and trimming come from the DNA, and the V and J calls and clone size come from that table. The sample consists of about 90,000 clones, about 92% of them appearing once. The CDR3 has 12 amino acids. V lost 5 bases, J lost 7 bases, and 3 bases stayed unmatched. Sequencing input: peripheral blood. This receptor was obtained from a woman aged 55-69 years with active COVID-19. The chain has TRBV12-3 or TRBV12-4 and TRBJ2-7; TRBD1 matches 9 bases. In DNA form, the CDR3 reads TGTGCCAGCAGTCTGACAGGGGGGGAGCAGTACTTC. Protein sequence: CASSLTGGEQYF.